This entry lists 19 T cell receptor beta chains sequenced from one sample in a study of metastatic and nonmetastatic thyroid tumors. Each patient went into thyroid surgery without having received any treatment. TCRdb re-called clones from the PCR reads using MiXCR. The repertoire holds more than 14,000 clones, with around 25% as singletons. The material sequenced was tumor tissue. Receptors originate from a female donor with papillary thyroid cancer or a benign thyroid nodule (not recorded which). Some clones in this sample may be carry-over from other donors' samples.

This clone was counted ten times or more. The chain employs TRBV20-1 and TRBJ2-1; 10 bases match TRBD2. The junction had 10 bases not matched to a gene; V was cut back by 5 bases and J by 6 bases. The CDR3 length is 15 residues. The germline CDR1 and CDR2 sequences are DFQATT and SNEGSKA (reference sequence). The CDR3, as DNA: TGCAGTGCTCCAAAGCGGGCTAGCGGGAGCAATGAGCAGTTCTTC. Its translation is CSAPKRASGSNEQFF.

This clone counts as medium-sized (0.01 to 0.1%). The chain combines TRBV2 with TRBJ2-7; D is ambiguous. CDR1 is SNHLY, CDR2 FYNNEI, per germline. The CDR3 contains 15 residues. V dropped 6 bases and J dropped 0 bases, with 15 bases sitting between them. In DNA form, the CDR3 reads TGTGCCAGCAGGGCACTGGCGTCGAGCTCCTACGAGCAGTACTTC. Its translation: CASRALASSSYEQYF.

The rearrangement uses TRBV4-2 and TRBJ2-1; 9 bases agree with TRBD2. V lost 3 bases to trimming and J lost 5 bases; unmatched junction nucleotides: 8. Germline V gene lookup returns CDR1 LGHNA and CDR2 YNFKEQ. The CDR3 is 16 residues long. As DNA, the CDR3 is TGTGCCAGCAGCCATCCAGGGACTAGCAGACACAATGAGCAGTTCTTC. Its translation: CASSHPGTSRHNEQFF.

This clone was detected ten times or more. The V and J genes are TRBV29-1 and TRBJ2-1, with 7 bases fitting TRBD2. Germline V gene lookup returns CDR1 SQVTM and CDR2 ANQGSEA. The CDR3 consists of 14 residues. Trimming cost V 6 bases and J 6 bases; bases outside gene matches: 11. The CDR3 coding sequence is TGCAGCGTAGGACTAGTCACCGCTCGCAATGAGCAGTTCTTC. This translates into CSVGLVTARNEQFF.

J is TRBJ1-3 and V is TRBV20-1; 8 nucleotides align to TRBD1. In germline, CDR1 is DFQATT, CDR2 SNEGSKA (reference sequence). The V gene end was trimmed by 6 bases and the J gene end by 4 bases; junction bases not matched to a gene: 8. The CDR3 consists of 14 residues. Here the CDR3 DNA reads TGCAGTGCCTTAGGACAGGGTGTCGGAAACACCATATATTTT. This codes for CSALGQGVGNTIYF.

A few counts support this clone. A clone one base away is much larger, so this may be a read error. Additional DNA sequences in this sample encode the identical CDR3. The V gene is TRBV29-1, the J gene TRBJ1-2, with D unclear. The germline V gene encodes CDR1 SQVTM and CDR2 ANQGSEA. The V end was cut by 6 bases, the J end by 4 bases, with 12 bases between. CDR3 length: 12 residues. Here the CDR3 DNA reads TGCAGCGTGGGCACCCAGCCCTATGGCTACACCTTC. Amino acid sequence: CSVGTQPYGYTF.

This chain links TRBV11-2 with TRBJ2-7, with TRBD2 matching over 13 bases. This CDR3 region has 17 residues. The V gene's germline CDR1 is SGHAT and CDR2 FQNNGV. J lost 2 bases, V lost 5 bases, and 9 bases had no gene match. The CDR3 here is CASSILRTSGSTYEQYF. The CDR3 region has the DNA TGTGCCAGCAGCATCCTCAGGACTAGCGGGAGCACCTACGAGCAGTACTTC.

The chain uses TRBV28 and TRBJ2-1; 9 bases line up with TRBD2. The germline CDR1 and CDR2 sequences are MDHEN and SYDVKM. The CDR3 runs 17 residues. V lost 6 bases and J lost 9; bases outside the gene matches: 18. In DNA form, the CDR3 reads TGTGCCAGCAGCCCTAGACAGTTCCTAGCGGGATGGGGTGAGCAGTTCTTC. Amino acid sequence: CASSPRQFLAGWGEQFF.

This clone was recorded at least ten times. CDR3 region: CASSIKLREPGIRKNTEAFF. In DNA, the CDR3 is TGTGCCAGTAGTATAAAGTTAAGGGAACCTGGAATTCGGAAGAACACTGAAGCTTTCTTT. The chain has TRBV19 and TRBJ1-1; D uncertain. The V gene lost 2 bases and the J gene lost 1 base, with 26 bases spanning the gap. The CDR3 consists of 20 residues. Germline V CDR1 and CDR2: LNHDA, SQIVND (reference sequence).

This clone was detected many times. The J gene is TRBJ1-5, the V gene TRBV20-1; possible D gene TRBD1, 5 bases. The CDR3 is 14 amino acids. The V and J ends lost 6 bases and 3 bases respectively, with 15 bases between them. The V gene's germline CDR1 is DFQATT and CDR2 SNEGSKA (reference sequence). CDR3 in amino acids: CSAGDPGANQPQHF. CDR3 coding DNA: TGCAGTGCCGGCGACCCTGGGGCCAATCAGCCCCAGCATTTT.

Relative to its sample, this clone is medium-sized. The chain combines TRBV28 with TRBJ1-2; 9 bases agree with TRBD1. CDR1 MDHEN and CDR2 SYDVKM come from the germline V gene. CDR3 length: 16 residues. The V segment lost 3 bases and the J segment 4 bases; nucleotides outside the gene matches: 9. The CDR3 spells CASSLIRGQGAYGYTF. The DNA for the CDR3 is TGTGCCAGCAGTTTGATCAGGGGACAGGGAGCCTATGGCTACACCTTC.

The gene calls are TRBV10-3 and TRBJ2-7; 7 bases are a match to TRBD2. V dropped 11 bases and J dropped 6; count of bases not matched to a gene: 7. Germline CDR1 ENHRY, CDR2 SYGVKD. CDR3 length: 11 amino acids. Written as DNA, the CDR3 is TGTGCCGCTTTCACGGGGGGCGAGCAGTACTTC. This codes for CAAFTGGEQYF.

This clone showed up many times. V is TRBV19 and J is TRBJ2-3; a possible D gene is TRBD2 (6 bases). V was pared by 3 bases and J by 2 bases, with 12 bases between. This CDR3 region has 15 residues. Germline lookup yields CDR1 LNHDA and CDR2 SQIVND (reference sequence). This CDR3 reads CASSIGGILTDTQYF. CDR3 bases: TGTGCCAGTAGTATTGGAGGGATACTCACAGATACGCAGTATTTT.

This clone is judged medium-sized. The rearrangement uses TRBV27 and TRBJ2-1, with D possibly matching TRBD2 (5 bases). The germline CDR1 and CDR2 sequences are MNHEY and SMNVEV (reference sequence). The CDR3 runs to 14 residues. V was clipped by 6 bases and J by 8 bases, with 17 bases between them. This chain's CDR3 is CASRHSLGHDEQFF. DNA of the CDR3: TGTGCCAGCAGACACTCACTAGGGCACGATGAGCAGTTCTTC.

The CDR3 region has the DNA TGTGCCAGCAGCGCCGTCGGGGGAAGGGAGCAGTTCTTC. Protein product: CASSAVGGREQFF. This sequence joins TRBV7-3 and TRBJ2-1; a weak D match, TRBD2 (6 bases). The germline gives CDR1 SGHTA, CDR2 FQGTGA. This CDR3 contains 13 residues. The V gene lost 5 bases and the J gene lost 10 bases, with 15 bases spanning the gap.

Only a few counts were recorded for this clone. The gene calls are TRBV6-2 or TRBV6-3 and TRBJ2-7; TRBD1 matches at 8 bases. CDR1 and CDR2 from the germline V gene are MNHEY and SVGEGT. The CDR3 is 15 residues long. Germline trimming cut 2 bases from V and 3 bases from J; bases unmatched to any gene: 6. The CDR3 region has the DNA TGTGCCAGCAGTTACCGCCAGGACAGGGTCTACGAGCAGTACTTC. It specifies CASSYRQDRVYEQYF.

This clone was counted at least ten times. This rearrangement joins TRBV5-1 to TRBJ1-1, with 8 bases matching TRBD1. After removal of 3 bases from V and 5 bases from J, the junction contained 9 bases not matched to a gene. Germline CDR1 reads SGHRS; CDR2 reads YFSETQ. There are 15 residues in the CDR3. The DNA for the CDR3 is TGCGCCAGCAGCTCAGACAGGGGAGTTTTGACTGAAGCTTTCTTT. Its translation: CASSSDRGVLTEAFF.

The chain combines TRBV27 with TRBJ2-3; the D gene is possibly TRBD2 (6 bases). In germline, CDR1 is MNHEY, CDR2 SMNVEV (reference sequence). V was pared by 2 bases and J by 1 base, with 13 bases between. The CDR3 covers 16 residues. CDR3 protein: CASSLGGPGGTDTQYF. The CDR3 nucleotides read TGTGCCAGCAGTTTAGGAGGGCCGGGAGGCACAGATACGCAGTATTTT.

This clone was seen a handful of times. The V gene is TRBV6-1, the J gene TRBJ2-1; weak D call: TRBD2 (5 bases). From germline, CDR1 is MNHNS and CDR2 SASEGT. V shed 8 bases and J shed 9 bases, with 20 bases lying between them. CDR3 length equals 14 residues. In DNA form, the CDR3 reads TGTGCCAGCGAACCCAGCGCGAGGGCGTGTGAGCAGTTCTTC. It is translated as CASEPSARACEQFF.